This T cell receptor (beta chain) was identified in a study of blood T cell repertoires in COVID-19. Overall study context: Sample material is recorded as cDNA or gDNA derived from T cells, B-cell-depleted T cells, or PBMCs.

Profiling relied on immunoSEQ multiplex PCR, and the TCRdb table lists in-frame clones only, not all of them. The table lists 45,000 to 65,000 clones, 89% of them singletons. This clone was seen once. The length of the CDR3 is 15 residues. Deletions cut 7 bases from V and 6 bases from J, with 21 bases between. The germline gives CDR1 LNHDA, CDR2 SQIVND (reference sequence). This sequence joins TRBV19 and TRBJ1-1, with D maybe TRBD1 (6 bases). This receptor was obtained from a man at least 80 years old with active or convalescent COVID-19. Sequenced sample: peripheral blood. CDR3 protein: CASNLFPDSGAEAFF. The CDR3 bases are TGTGCCAGTAACCTCTTCCCGGACAGTGGGGCTGAAGCTTTCTTT.